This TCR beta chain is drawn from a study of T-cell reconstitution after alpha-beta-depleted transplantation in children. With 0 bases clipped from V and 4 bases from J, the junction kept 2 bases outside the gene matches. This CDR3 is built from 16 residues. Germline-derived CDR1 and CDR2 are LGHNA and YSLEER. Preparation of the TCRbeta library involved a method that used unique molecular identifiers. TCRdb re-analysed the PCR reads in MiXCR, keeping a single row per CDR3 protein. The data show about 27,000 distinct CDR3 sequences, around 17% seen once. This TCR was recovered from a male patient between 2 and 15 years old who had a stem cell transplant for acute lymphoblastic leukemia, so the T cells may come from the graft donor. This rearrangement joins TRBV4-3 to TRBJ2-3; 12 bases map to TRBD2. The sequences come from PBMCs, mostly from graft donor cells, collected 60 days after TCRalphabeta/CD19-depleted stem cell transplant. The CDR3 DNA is TGCGCCAGCAGCCAAGATCTAGCGGGGGGGCCAGATACGCAGTATTTT. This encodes CASSQDLAGGPDTQYF.